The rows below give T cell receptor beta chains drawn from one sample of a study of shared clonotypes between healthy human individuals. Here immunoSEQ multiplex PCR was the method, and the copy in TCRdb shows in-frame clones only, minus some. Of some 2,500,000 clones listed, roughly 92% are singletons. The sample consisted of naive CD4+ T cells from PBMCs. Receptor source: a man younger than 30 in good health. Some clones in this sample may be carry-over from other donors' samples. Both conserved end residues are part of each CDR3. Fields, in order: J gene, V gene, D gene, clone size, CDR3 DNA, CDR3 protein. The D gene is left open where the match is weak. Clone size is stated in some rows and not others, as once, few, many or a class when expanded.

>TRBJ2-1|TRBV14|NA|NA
TGTGCCAGCAGCCAAGGGGGCCTCCGAACCTACAATGAGCAGTTCTTC
CASSQGGLRTYNEQFF
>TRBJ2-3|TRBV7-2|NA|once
TGTGCCAGCAGCTTAAATCCAGGGACAGATACGCAGTATTTT
CASSLNPGTDTQYF
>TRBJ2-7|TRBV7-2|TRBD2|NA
TGTGCCAGCAGTACCCGGGGCGGGGGGTCTTACGAGCAGTACTTC
CASSTRGGGSYEQYF
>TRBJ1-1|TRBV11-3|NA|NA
TGTGCCAGCAGCGAACAGAGGAACACTGAAGCTTTCTTT
CASSEQRNTEAFF
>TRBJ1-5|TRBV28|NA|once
TGTGCCAGCAGTAGGCCGGGGCTCAATCAGCCCCAGCATTTT
CASSRPGLNQPQHF
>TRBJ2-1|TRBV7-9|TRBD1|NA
TGTGCCAGCAGCCACGGGACAGATAACAATGAGCAGTTCTTC
CASSHGTDNNEQFF
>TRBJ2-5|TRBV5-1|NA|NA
TGCGCCAGCAGCACCGGGACCGCTCAAGAGACCCAGTACTTC
CASSTGTAQETQYF
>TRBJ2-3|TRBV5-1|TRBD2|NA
TGCGCCAGCCGAGACGCGGGAGGAGGGAGCGCAGATACGCAGTATTTT
CASRDAGGGSADTQYF
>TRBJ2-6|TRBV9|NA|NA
TGTGCCAGCAGCGTGAGTTCTGGGGCCAACGTCCTGACTTTC
CASSVSSGANVLTF
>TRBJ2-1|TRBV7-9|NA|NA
TGTGCCAGCAGCTGGACCAATGAGCAGTTCTTC
CASSWTNEQFF
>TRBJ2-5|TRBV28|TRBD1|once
TGTGCCAGCAGTTTACCGAGGGGGCCTCAGGACGGACCAACCCAAGAGACCCAGTACTTC
CASSLPRGPQDGPTQETQYF
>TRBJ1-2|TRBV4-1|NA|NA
TGCGCCAGCAGCCAAGACTCCGACTATGGCTACACCTTC
CASSQDSDYGYTF
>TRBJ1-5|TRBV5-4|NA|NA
TGTGCCAGCAGCTCCGGTCCCTCCGAAGATCAGCCCCAGCATTTT
CASSSGPSEDQPQHF
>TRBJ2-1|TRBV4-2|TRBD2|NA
TGTGCCAGCAGCCCTCGCGGGAGCTCCTACAATGAGCAGTTCTTC
CASSPRGSSYNEQFF
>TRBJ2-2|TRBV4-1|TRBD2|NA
TGCGCCAGCAGCCTAGTTAGGCTCGGGACTAGCGGGAGAAGTACCGGGGAGCTGTTTTTT
CASSLVRLGTSGRSTGELFF
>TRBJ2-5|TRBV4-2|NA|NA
TGTGCCAGCAGCCAAGAAGGAGGGCCTGGGCAAGAGACCCAGTACTTC
CASSQEGGPGQETQYF
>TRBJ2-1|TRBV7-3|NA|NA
TGTGCCAGCAGCCCCCAAACCGGGACTGGATCCTACAATGAGCAGTTCTTC
CASSPQTGTGSYNEQFF
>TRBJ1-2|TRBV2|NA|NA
TGTGCCAGCACTCTTGCCGACCTAAAAAGGATTGGCTACACCTTC
CASTLADLKRIGYTF
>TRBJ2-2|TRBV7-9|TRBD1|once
TGTGCCAGCAGCTTAGGGGACAGACCCACCGGGGAGCTGTTTTTT
CASSLGDRPTGELFF
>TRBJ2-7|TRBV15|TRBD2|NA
TGTGCCACCAGCAGCCTAGCGGGATTTGACGAGCAGTACTTC
CATSSLAGFDEQYF
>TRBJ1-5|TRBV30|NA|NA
TGTGCCTGGAGTGTATGGGGACGGGATAGCAATCAGCCCCAGCATTTT
CAWSVWGRDSNQPQHF
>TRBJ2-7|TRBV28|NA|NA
TGTGCCAGCAGTGGCGGGACATACGAGCAGTACTTC
CASSGGTYEQYF
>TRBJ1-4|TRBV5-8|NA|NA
TGTGCCAGCAGCTTGTGGCAAATCCGTGAAAAACTGTTTTTT
CASSLWQIREKLFF
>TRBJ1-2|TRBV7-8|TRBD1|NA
TGTGCCAGCAGCTTATCACCGGGACAGGGACTTAACTATGGCTACACCTTC
CASSLSPGQGLNYGYTF
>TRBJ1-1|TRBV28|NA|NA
TGTGCCAGCAGTTCCGGGGGACCGCTTAAAGAAGCTTTCTTT
CASSSGGPLKEAFF
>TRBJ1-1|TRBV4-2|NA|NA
TGTGCCAGCAGCCTACGACAGACGGGGGGATACACTGAAGCTTTCTTT
CASSLRQTGGYTEAFF
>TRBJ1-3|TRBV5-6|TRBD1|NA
TGTGCCAGCAGTTCCGGGACAGCCTCTGGAAACACCATATATTTT
CASSSGTASGNTIYF
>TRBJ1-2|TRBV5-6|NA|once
TGTGCCAGCAGCGTCCGGGACATGGGTGTAAACTCCTTC
CASSVRDMGVNSF
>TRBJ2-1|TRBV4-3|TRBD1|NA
TGCGCCAGCAGCCAGGGGAGACAGGGGGGTTACAATGAGCAGTTCTTC
CASSQGRQGGYNEQFF
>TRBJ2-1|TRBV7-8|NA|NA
TGTGCCAGCAGCTTACAGGGGGGCAGCGCTTACAATGAGCAGTTCTTC
CASSLQGGSAYNEQFF
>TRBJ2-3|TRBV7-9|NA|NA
TGTGCCAGCAGCTTATCCGGGACTAGCACAGATACGCAGTATTTT
CASSLSGTSTDTQYF
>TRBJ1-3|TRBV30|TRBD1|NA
TGTGCCTGCGGACAGGTAGCTGGAAACACCATATATTTT
CACGQVAGNTIYF
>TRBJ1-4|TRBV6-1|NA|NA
TGTGCCAGCAAAGGGGGGTCAACTAATGAAAAACTGTTTTTT
CASKGGSTNEKLFF
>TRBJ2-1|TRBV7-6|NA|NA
TGTGCCAGCAGCTTCCCCGGGGGTGAGCAGTTCTTC
CASSFPGGEQFF
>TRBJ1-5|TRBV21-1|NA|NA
TGTGCCAGCAGCAACCCAGGGTGTGAAGGCAATCAGCCCCAGCATTTT
CASSNPGCEGNQPQHF
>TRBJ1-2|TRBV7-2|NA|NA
TGTGCCAGCAGGAAAACATTAGGCTATGGCTACACCTTC
CASRKTLGYGYTF
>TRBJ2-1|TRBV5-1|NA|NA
TGCGCCAGCAGCTTAGTTCTGGTTGATGAGCAGTTCTTC
CASSLVLVDEQFF
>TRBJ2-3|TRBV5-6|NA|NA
TGTGCCAGCAGCCCGGAGGCCAGGGGAATAGATACGCAGTATTTT
CASSPEARGIDTQYF
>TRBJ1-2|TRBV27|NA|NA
TGTGCCAGCAGTTTAAGGGGACTGGGCGGCTACACCTTC
CASSLRGLGGYTF
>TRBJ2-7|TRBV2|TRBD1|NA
TGTGCCGGCCGGGACAGGGGGTACGAGCAGTACTTC
CAGRDRGYEQYF
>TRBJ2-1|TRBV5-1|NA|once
TGCGCCAGCAGCTTGGGGGACTCCCGAAGAAATGAGCAGTTCTTC
CASSLGDSRRNEQFF
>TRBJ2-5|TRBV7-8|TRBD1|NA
TGTGCCAGCAGCTCTAGGACAGGGGGAAACAGAGAGACCCAGTACTTC
CASSSRTGGNRETQYF
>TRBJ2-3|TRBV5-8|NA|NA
TGTGCCAGCAGCTTTCTTACAGCTACAGATACGCAGTATTTT
CASSFLTATDTQYF
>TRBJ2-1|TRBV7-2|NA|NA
TGTGCCAGCAGCGACAACGGGAGACGCTCCTACAATGAGCAGTTCTTC
CASSDNGRRSYNEQFF
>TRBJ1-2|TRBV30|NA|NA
TGTGCCTGGAGTGTGGGGGAGACCTATGGCTACACCTTC
CAWSVGETYGYTF
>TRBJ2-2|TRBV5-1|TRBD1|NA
TGCGCCAGCAGCCCCGGGGACAGAACGAACACCGGGGAGCTGTTTTTT
CASSPGDRTNTGELFF
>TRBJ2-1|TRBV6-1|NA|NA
TGTGCCAGCACTTCAGGTTGGGCTTACAATGAGCAGTTCTTC
CASTSGWAYNEQFF
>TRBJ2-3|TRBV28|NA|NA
TGTGCCAGCAGTTTAGATATCGCAGATACGCAGTATTTT
CASSLDIADTQYF